Following are 5 T cell receptor beta chains from one sample sequenced in a study of blood T cell repertoires in COVID-19 (dated by TCRdb to about 2020). Libraries were built with the immunoSEQ multiplex PCR assay. TCRdb took over this immuneACCESS table, retaining in-frame rearrangements with V and J assigned. Such tables are incomplete; in checked studies, under half of the missing clones stem from an unresolved V gene, and the remainder is unexplained. Across this sample there are about 50,000 clones, with under 85% seen only once. Of the sample, over 15% falls within the top ten clones. The sample was peripheral blood. The source is a man in his forties with acute or convalescent COVID-19.

As DNA, the CDR3 is TGTGCCATCAGTGAGTCGACCACAGGGAGGGAGAGAGGTGGCTACACCTTC. Its protein is CAISESTTGRERGGYTF. The rearrangement uses TRBV10-3 and TRBJ1-2, with D possibly TRBD1 on 6 matching bases. Germline-derived CDR1 and CDR2 are ENHRY and SYGVKD. V was shortened by 0 bases and J by 7 bases, with 21 bases between the two germline ends. CDR3 length: 17 residues.

The gene calls are TRBV2 and TRBJ1-2; D remains ambiguous. This CDR3 is built from 14 residues. CDR1 SNHLY and CDR2 FYNNEI come from the germline V gene. With 6 bases removed from V and 1 base from J, the gap between germline ends came to 12 bases. CDR3 coding DNA: TGTGCCAGCAGCGCCCCGGAGGATAACTATGGCTACACCTTC. Residues: CASSAPEDNYGYTF.

This clone was found once. This chain connects TRBV30 to TRBJ1-1, with D maybe TRBD1 (5 bases). Trimming shortened V by 2 bases and J by 4 bases, and 11 bases separated the two germline ends. The germline V gene encodes CDR1 GTSNPN and CDR2 SVGIG (reference sequence). There are 13 residues in the CDR3. The CDR3 coding sequence is TGTGCCTGGAGTTCCCTCGGGGGCACTGAAGCTTTCTTT. Its translation is CAWSSLGGTEAFF.

J is TRBJ1-1 and V is TRBV7-9; D uncertain. The CDR3 runs 15 residues. V was clipped by 2 bases and J by 4 bases, with 14 bases between them. The germline V gene has CDR1 SEHNR and CDR2 FQNEAQ (reference sequence). CDR3 in amino acids: CASSLTSSVATEAFF. The CDR3 bases are TGTGCCAGCAGCTTAACCTCTAGTGTGGCCACTGAAGCTTTCTTT. Looking up the rest from reference TRBV7-9 and TRBJ1-1 gives the full variable domain: DTGVSQNPRHKITKRGQNVTFRCDPISEHNRLYWYRQTLGQGPEFLTYFQNEAQLEKSRLLSDRFSAERPKGSFSTLEIQRTEQGDSAMYLCASSLTSSVATEAFFGQGTRLTVV.

This chain links TRBV7-2 with TRBJ2-3; no firm D call. Germline values: CDR1 SGHTA, CDR2 FQGNSA. The CDR3 has 14 amino acids. Trimming took off 1 base at V and 2 bases at J, with 7 bases between the two ends. Here the CDR3 reads CASSLGPHTDTQYF. Here the CDR3 DNA reads TGTGCCAGCAGCTTAGGGCCCCACACAGATACGCAGTATTTT.